Described below is a single T cell receptor (beta chain) sequence and its context. This entry comes from a study of blood T cell repertoires in COVID-19. About the study: Samples came from the United States, Italy and Spain, spanning acute and convalescent COVID-19. Nucleic acid was either cDNA or gDNA, and it came from T cells, B-cell-depleted T cells, or PBMCs.

The CDR3 has 14 residues. The germline V gene encodes CDR1 SQVTM and CDR2 ANQGSEA. V was pared by 6 bases and J by 3 bases, with 9 bases of the junction left unmatched. Original analysis: Nucleated cell number was recorded as an estimate derived from reference gene primer amplification. Generated by immunoSEQ multiplex PCR, the TCRdb table keeps only in-frame clones and is missing some. D and trimming come from the DNA, and the V and J calls and clone size come from that table. The sample records about 22,000 clones, 75% to 90% being singletons. The source of this sequence is a man older than 75 with active or convalescent COVID-19. The rearrangement links TRBV29-1 to TRBJ2-7; 9 bases map to TRBD1. Input material: peripheral blood. The CDR3 here is CSVATGTGFYEQYF. CDR3 nucleotides: TGCAGCGTCGCCACCGGGACAGGGTTCTACGAGCAGTACTTC.